The T cell receptor (beta chain) described here comes from a study of blood T cell repertoires in COVID-19. TCRdb keeps only in-frame clones here, not all; method: immunoSEQ multiplex PCR. The sample consists of around 160,000 clones, 81% of them appearing once. Per germline, CDR1 SQVTM and CDR2 ANQGSEA. There are 12 residues in the CDR3. V was trimmed by 7 bases and J by 5 bases, leaving 14 bases between them. Sequenced input: peripheral blood. The J gene is TRBJ1-1, the V gene TRBV29-1; D is perhaps TRBD1 (6 bases). The receptor was isolated from a human donor with acute or convalescent COVID-19. The donor label of this sample is uncertain. The CDR3 nucleotides are TGCAGCGCTTCCGGGACAACTACTGAAGCTTTCTTT. It codes for CSASGTTTEAFF.